Sequencing of this T cell receptor (beta chain) was carried out in a study of shared clonotypes between healthy human individuals. As to this clone: Its specificity is not known.

Notes on the study in general: Sampling included only blood; tissue repertoires likely differ.

The CDR3 is made up of 12 amino acids. Germline values: CDR1 SGHDT, CDR2 YYEEEE. The germline V and J ends were trimmed by 4 bases and 3 bases, with 5 bases remaining between them. Profiled with immunoSEQ multiplex PCR; TCRdb holds only in-frame clones, not every one. Among a few million clones listed, just over 90% were seen once. This clonotype was obtained from a man between 18 and 35 years old in good health. Some clones in this sample may be carry-over from other donors' samples. This rearrangement joins TRBV5-6 to TRBJ2-1; D is undetermined. Sequenced: naive CD4+ T cells from PBMCs. Subset: CD45RA+ positively selected. The CDR3 nucleotides are TGTGCCAGCAGCCTAAACTACAATGAGCAGTTCTTC. This gives the protein CASSLNYNEQFF. The variable domain in full, completed from reference TRBV5-6 and TRBJ2-1, reads DAGVTQSPTHLIKTRGQQVTLRCSPKSGHDTVSWYQQALGQGPQFIFQYYEEEERQRGNFPDRFSGHQFPNYSSELNVNALLLGDSALYLCASSLNYNEQFFGPGTRLTVL.